This is a list of T cell receptor beta chains from one sample in a study of CD8 T cells in ankylosing spondylitis. Using its own MiXCR run on the 5' RACE reads, TCRdb lists one record per CDR3 protein. The sample has under 300,000 distinct CDR3 sequences, roughly 8.6% seen once. Sequencing was carried out using blood, either unsorted or a sorted T cell fraction (not recorded which). The receptors stem from a male donor with ankylosing spondylitis or in good health (not recorded which). CDR3s include the opening cysteine and the closing phenylalanine or tryptophan. Each record gives: D gene, V gene, J gene, clone size, CDR3 DNA, CDR3 protein. D genes are given only for firm matches. The size entry is marked missing in some rows and otherwise reads once, few, many or a size class.

D: TRBD1
V: TRBV12-3/TRBV12-4
J: TRBJ2-3
size: once
DNA: TGTGCCAGCAGTACGGTGCCGGGACAGGGGTTCTCAGATACGCAGTATTTT
CDR3: CASSTVPGQGFSDTQYF

D: TRBD2
V: TRBV20-1
J: TRBJ2-1
size: .
DNA: TGCAGTGCCCCGGGTCAAGCGGGGGTCTACAATGAGCAGTTCTTC
CDR3: CSAPGQAGVYNEQFF

D: .
V: TRBV24-1
J: TRBJ2-1
size: many
DNA: TGTGCCACCAGTGATGGCCGGGATTACAATGAGCAGTTCTTC
CDR3: CATSDGRDYNEQFF

D: .
V: TRBV12-3/TRBV12-4
J: TRBJ1-5
size: many
DNA: TGTGCCAGCACCACTGCCGGTCGGCCCCAGCATTTT
CDR3: CASTTAGRPQHF

D: .
V: TRBV10-3
J: TRBJ1-5
size: many
DNA: TGTGCCATCAGTGAGTCGTTGGGGAATCAGCCCCAGCATTTT
CDR3: CAISESLGNQPQHF

D: TRBD1
V: TRBV6-1
J: TRBJ1-5
size: .
DNA: TGTGCCAGCAGCACTTCACAGGGGCCGTCCCAGCATTTT
CDR3: CASSTSQGPSQHF

D: .
V: TRBV7-2
J: TRBJ2-7
size: many
DNA: TGTGCCAGCAGCTTAGAGGGGCGGTCCTCCTCCTACGAGCAGTACTTC
CDR3: CASSLEGRSSSYEQYF

D: TRBD1
V: TRBV5-1
J: TRBJ2-3
size: few
DNA: TGCGCCAGCAGCTCAGGACAGGGAAGGGATACGCAGTATTTT
CDR3: CASSSGQGRDTQYF

D: .
V: TRBV7-9
J: TRBJ1-2
size: many
DNA: TGTGCCAGCAGCCTCGAGCCAGCTGGGGACTATGGCTACACCTTC
CDR3: CASSLEPAGDYGYTF

D: TRBD1
V: TRBV5-1
J: TRBJ2-3
size: many
DNA: TGCGCCAGCAGCTTTCTGACAGGGGGCTCGGCAGATACGCAGTATTTT
CDR3: CASSFLTGGSADTQYF

D: TRBD1
V: TRBV7-8
J: TRBJ2-3
size: .
DNA: TGTGCCAGCAGCTTGATTCACTGGGGCAGGGGGCAGGAAGATACGCAGTATTTT
CDR3: CASSLIHWGRGQEDTQYF

D: .
V: TRBV6-1
J: TRBJ2-6
size: few
DNA: TGTGCCAGCCGTGAGCCTGGGGCCAACGTCCTGACTTTC
CDR3: CASREPGANVLTF

D: .
V: TRBV5-1
J: TRBJ1-2
size: many
DNA: TGCGCCAGCAGCTTGGAGTCTGGAGCTATCTATGGCTACACCTTC
CDR3: CASSLESGAIYGYTF

D: .
V: TRBV5-5
J: TRBJ2-1
size: .
DNA: TGTGCCAGGAGCCCGGGGAACAGATACAATGAGCAGTTCTTC
CDR3: CARSPGNRYNEQFF

D: TRBD2
V: TRBV11-3
J: TRBJ2-1
size: few
DNA: TGTGCCAGCAGCTTTCGGGGCGGGGGGGCAAATGAGCAGTTCTTC
CDR3: CASSFRGGGANEQFF

D: .
V: TRBV12-3/TRBV12-4
J: TRBJ1-5
size: many
DNA: TGTGCCAGCAGTACCTACGGGGTTGGACAGCCCCAGCATTTT
CDR3: CASSTYGVGQPQHF

D: .
V: TRBV10-3
J: TRBJ2-2
size: many
DNA: TGTGCCATCAGTGAGTCGTCGGCGAACACCGGGGAGCTGTTTTTT
CDR3: CAISESSANTGELFF

D: .
V: TRBV30
J: TRBJ2-7
size: many
DNA: TGTGCTACCTCTCCGGGACACTACTACGAGCAGTACTTC
CDR3: CATSPGHYYEQYF

D: TRBD1
V: TRBV12-3/TRBV12-4
J: TRBJ2-7
size: many
DNA: TGTGCCAGCAGTCTGACAGGGGTCGAGCAGTACTTC
CDR3: CASSLTGVEQYF

D: .
V: TRBV11-2
J: TRBJ1-1
size: many
DNA: TGTGCCAGCAGCTTAGATTATGTATCCGTAGCTTTCTTT
CDR3: CASSLDYVSVAFF

D: .
V: TRBV5-1
J: TRBJ2-3
size: few
DNA: TGCGCCAGCAGTACAGGGTTAACAGATACGCAGTATTTT
CDR3: CASSTGLTDTQYF

D: TRBD1
V: TRBV2
J: TRBJ2-7
size: many
DNA: TGTGCCAGCAGTCGGACAGGGGAAGGACTAGACTACGAGCAGTACTTC
CDR3: CASSRTGEGLDYEQYF

D: .
V: TRBV9
J: TRBJ1-1
size: .
DNA: TGTGCCAGCAGCGGATCGGGCCTAAGGGGCACTGAAGCTTTCTTT
CDR3: CASSGSGLRGTEAFF

D: TRBD1
V: TRBV12-5
J: TRBJ1-5
size: .
DNA: TGTGCTAGTGGTTTGGAAGGACAGGGCGGCAATCAGCCCCAGCATTTT
CDR3: CASGLEGQGGNQPQHF

D: .
V: TRBV5-1
J: TRBJ1-2
size: few
DNA: TGCGCCAGCAGCTTGGGGACGGTGGATGGCTACACCTTC
CDR3: CASSLGTVDGYTF

D: .
V: TRBV5-1
J: TRBJ2-1
size: many
DNA: TGCGCCAGCAGCTTGTACGGGAAAAACAATGAGCAGTTCTTC
CDR3: CASSLYGKNNEQFF

D: .
V: TRBV19
J: TRBJ1-1
size: .
DNA: TGTGCCAGTAGGGACCCTGCCACTGAAGCTTTCTTT
CDR3: CASRDPATEAFF

D: TRBD1
V: TRBV9
J: TRBJ1-6
size: few
DNA: TGTGCCAGCAGCGGCGACATACAGGGGGCAGGTTCACCCCTCCACTTT
CDR3: CASSGDIQGAGSPLHF

D: .
V: TRBV18
J: TRBJ1-3
size: many
DNA: TGTGCCAGCTCACCCCTCTCCACAGTACAGGTCTCTGGAAACACCATATATTTT
CDR3: CASSPLSTVQVSGNTIYF

D: TRBD1
V: TRBV12-3/TRBV12-4
J: TRBJ1-1
size: many
DNA: TGTGCCAGCAGGCCGACAGGGTGGACTGAAGCTTTCTTT
CDR3: CASRPTGWTEAFF

D: .
V: TRBV7-2
J: TRBJ2-5
size: .
DNA: TGTGCCAGCAGCAATACAGAGACCCAGTACTTC
CDR3: CASSNTETQYF

D: .
V: TRBV7-9
J: TRBJ2-2
size: many
DNA: TGTGCCAGCAGCTTAAGGTGGGGTCCGAAGAACACCGGGGAGCTGTTTTTT
CDR3: CASSLRWGPKNTGELFF

D: TRBD1
V: TRBV7-8
J: TRBJ2-2
size: .
DNA: TGTGCCAGCAGCTTAATCCTGGACAGGACATCCACCGGGGAGCTGTTTTTT
CDR3: CASSLILDRTSTGELFF

D: .
V: TRBV20-1
J: TRBJ2-4
size: many
DNA: TGCAGTGCTAGTGCGGAAGCCAAAAACATTCAGTACTTC
CDR3: CSASAEAKNIQYF

D: .
V: TRBV7-7
J: TRBJ1-4
size: .
DNA: TGTGCTAGCAGCTTAGCCCCGGATGGGGAACTGTTTTTT
CDR3: CASSLAPDGELFF

D: .
V: TRBV10-1
J: TRBJ2-7
size: .
DNA: TGCGCCAGCAGTTTACGACAGACGGGCTACGAGCAGTACTTC
CDR3: CASSLRQTGYEQYF

D: TRBD2
V: TRBV5-8
J: TRBJ2-5
size: many
DNA: TGTGCCAGCAGCGGGGGACTAGCGGGAGATGTAGAGACCCAGTACTTC
CDR3: CASSGGLAGDVETQYF

D: .
V: TRBV10-3
J: TRBJ2-7
size: many
DNA: TGTGCCATCAGTGAAGGGTACTCCTACGAGCAGTACTTC
CDR3: CAISEGYSYEQYF

D: .
V: TRBV12-3/TRBV12-4
J: TRBJ1-2
size: many
DNA: TGTGCCAGCAGCCCCAGGGTCCGCTATGGCTACACCTTC
CDR3: CASSPRVRYGYTF

D: TRBD1
V: TRBV7-2
J: TRBJ1-6
size: many
DNA: TGTGCCAGCAGTTGGGGGGACAGGCCAGCTATCCACTTT
CDR3: CASSWGDRPAIHF

D: .
V: TRBV4-2
J: TRBJ2-5
size: .
DNA: TGTGCCAGCAGCCAAGATAGCAGGGAAGAGACCCAGTACTTC
CDR3: CASSQDSREETQYF

D: .
V: TRBV5-1
J: TRBJ2-1
size: many
DNA: TGCGCCAGCAGCTTGGAAGCAATGGGCTCCTACAATGAGCAGTTCTTC
CDR3: CASSLEAMGSYNEQFF

D: TRBD1
V: TRBV20-1
J: TRBJ1-5
size: many
DNA: TGCAGTGCTGGGGGACAGGGGGAAGGAAGGCCCCAGCATTTT
CDR3: CSAGGQGEGRPQHF

D: .
V: TRBV30
J: TRBJ2-3
size: .
DNA: TGTGCCTGGAGTGTCAGATCAGCACGGCTCACAGATACGCAGTATTTT
CDR3: CAWSVRSARLTDTQYF

D: .
V: TRBV3-1
J: TRBJ2-1
size: .
DNA: TGTGCCAGCTGCATACAACACCGAGGCGGACTAAACAATGAGCAGTTCTTC
CDR3: CASCIQHRGGLNNEQFF

D: TRBD1
V: TRBV7-2
J: TRBJ1-2
size: many
DNA: TGTGCCAGCAGCTTAGTAGGGACAGGGTATGGCTACACCTTC
CDR3: CASSLVGTGYGYTF